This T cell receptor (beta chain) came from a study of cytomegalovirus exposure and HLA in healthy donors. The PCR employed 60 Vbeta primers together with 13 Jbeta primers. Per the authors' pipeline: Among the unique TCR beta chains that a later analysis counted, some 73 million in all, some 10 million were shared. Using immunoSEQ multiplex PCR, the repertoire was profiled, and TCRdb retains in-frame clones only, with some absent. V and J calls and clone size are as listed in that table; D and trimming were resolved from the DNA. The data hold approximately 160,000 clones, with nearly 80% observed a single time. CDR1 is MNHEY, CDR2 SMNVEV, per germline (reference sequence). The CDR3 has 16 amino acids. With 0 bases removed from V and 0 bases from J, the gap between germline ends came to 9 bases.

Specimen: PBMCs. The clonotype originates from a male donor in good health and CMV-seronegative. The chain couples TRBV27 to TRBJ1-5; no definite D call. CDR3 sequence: CASSLSGRYSNQPQHF. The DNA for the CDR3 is TGTGCCAGCAGTTTATCAGGCAGGTATAGCAATCAGCCCCAGCATTTT.